A selection of T cell receptor beta chains follows, all from one sample in a study of cytomegalovirus exposure and HLA in healthy donors. Produced via immunoSEQ multiplex PCR; TCRdb's table is partial and in-frame only. Of roughly 150,000 clones in the sample, more than 70% are singletons; the top ten hold 2% to 2.5%. The sequenced material came from PBMCs. The source of these receptors is a man aged 30 to 45 in good health and CMV-seronegative. The CDR3 runs from the conserved cysteine through the conserved F or W. The D gene is left open where the match is weak. Size tells how often a clone was seen (once, few, many) or the class of an expanded clone, and some rows leave it out.

D gene	J gene	clone size	V gene	CDR3 protein	CDR3 DNA
TRBD2	TRBJ2-7	-	TRBV7-3	CASSSSSGGEQYF	TGTGCCAGCAGCTCATCTAGCGGGGGAGAGCAGTACTTC
TRBD2	TRBJ2-3	-	TRBV6-1	CASSVSGRLGDTQYF	TGTGCCAGCAGTGTTAGCGGGAGACTTGGAGATACGCAGTATTTT
-	TRBJ2-5	-	TRBV25-1	CASGPGTFPQETQYF	TGTGCCAGCGGCCCAGGGACTTTCCCTCAAGAGACCCAGTACTTC
TRBD1	TRBJ1-5	-	TRBV6-1	CASSEGRGEINQPQHF	TGTGCCAGCAGTGAGGGCAGGGGGGAAATCAATCAGCCCCAGCATTTT
-	TRBJ1-5	-	TRBV14	CASSRSGAIGQPQHF	TGTGCCAGCAGCCGTTCAGGGGCTATTGGCCAGCCCCAGCATTTT
-	TRBJ2-3	-	TRBV5-8	CASSRGGGSTDTQYF	TGTGCCAGCAGCCGGGGTGGGGGGAGCACAGATACGCAGTATTTT
-	TRBJ2-7	once	TRBV19	CASSPRRGEQYF	TGTGCCAGTAGTCCCCGTAGGGGAGAGCAGTACTTC
TRBD1	TRBJ1-2	-	TRBV25-1	CASSGTGGGYTF	TGTGCCAGCAGTGGGACAGGGGGCGGCTACACCTTC
-	TRBJ2-2	once	TRBV11-2	CASSLLGDTNTGELFF	TGTGCCAGCAGCCTCCTGGGGGACACGAACACCGGGGAGCTGTTTTTT
TRBD1	TRBJ1-5	-	TRBV19	CASSRQGAMAGNQPQHF	TGTGCCAGTAGTAGGCAGGGGGCTATGGCGGGCAATCAGCCCCAGCATTTT
-	TRBJ1-2	-	TRBV6-5	CASSYLPVYGYTF	TGTGCCAGCAGTTACCTTCCCGTCTATGGCTACACCTTC
-	TRBJ2-7	-	TRBV13	CASSTGRGHRSYEQYF	TGTGCCAGCAGCACCGGGCGGGGTCATCGGTCCTACGAGCAGTACTTC
-	TRBJ2-6	-	TRBV10-3	CAISERAGHSGANVLTF	TGTGCCATCAGTGAGAGAGCGGGCCACTCTGGGGCCAACGTCCTGACTTTC
TRBD1	TRBJ1-4	few	TRBV6-4	CASKGQGPSSEKLFF	TGTGCCAGCAAAGGACAGGGCCCCTCTAGTGAAAAACTGTTTTTT
TRBD1	TRBJ1-2	-	TRBV9	CASSVGGQANYGYTF	TGTGCCAGCAGCGTAGGGGGACAGGCTAACTATGGCTACACCTTC
-	TRBJ1-5	-	TRBV12-2	CASRLDAGGSNQPQHF	TGTGCAAGTCGCTTAGATGCAGGGGGAAGCAATCAGCCCCAGCATTTT
-	TRBJ2-1	-	TRBV5-6	CASSLVIASNEQFF	TGTGCCAGCAGCTTGGTGATAGCATCAAATGAGCAGTTCTTC
TRBD1	TRBJ2-1	few	TRBV11-2	CASSPGQGKYNEQFF	TGTGCCAGCAGCCCCGGACAGGGGAAGTACAATGAGCAGTTCTTC
-	TRBJ2-1	-	TRBV28	CASSLSVGGHNEQFF	TGTGCCAGCAGTTTATCAGTGGGAGGCCACAATGAGCAGTTCTTC
TRBD2	TRBJ2-5	-	TRBV6-4	CASSDPGRGGETQYF	TGTGCCAGCAGTGACCCCGGGAGGGGGGGGGAGACCCAGTACTTC
TRBD2	TRBJ2-3	-	TRBV13	CASSWTSGISDTQYF	TGTGCCAGCAGCTGGACTAGCGGGATATCAGATACGCAGTATTTT
TRBD1	TRBJ1-2	-	TRBV10-2	CASSDSGTGVNYGYTF	TGCGCCAGCAGTGATTCCGGGACAGGCGTTAACTATGGCTACACCTTC
TRBD1	TRBJ2-2	-	TRBV6-6	CAAKTGGLNTGELFF	TGTGCCGCTAAGACAGGGGGCCTCAACACCGGGGAGCTGTTTTTT
-	TRBJ1-4	-	TRBV19	CASRGDSNEKLFF	TGTGCCAGTAGGGGGGACTCTAATGAAAAACTGTTTTTT
TRBD1	TRBJ2-7	-	TRBV2	CASSGQGVEQYF	TGTGCCAGCAGTGGACAGGGAGTCGAGCAGTACTTC
-	TRBJ2-5	-	TRBV12-5	CASGFKVPFGGEETQYF	TGTGCTAGTGGGTTTAAGGTACCTTTCGGGGGAGAGGAGACCCAGTACTTC
-	TRBJ1-1	-	TRBV7-3	CASSSGGANTEAFF	TGTGCCAGCAGCTCGGGGGGGGCGAACACTGAAGCTTTCTTT
TRBD2	TRBJ2-5	few	TRBV2	CASRGGSGRIETQYF	TGTGCCAGCAGGGGGGGTAGCGGGAGGATAGAGACCCAGTACTTC
-	TRBJ2-7	-	TRBV6-6	CASNDYSYEQYF	TGTGCCAGCAACGACTACTCCTACGAGCAGTACTTC
-	TRBJ2-3	-	TRBV5-4	CASSLWTAGRTDTQYF	TGTGCCAGCAGCTTGTGGACCGCGGGGCGCACAGATACGCAGTATTTT
TRBD1	TRBJ2-7	once	TRBV11-2	CASSQTGDSYEQYF	TGTGCCAGCAGCCAAACAGGGGACTCCTACGAGCAGTACTTC
-	TRBJ2-3	few	TRBV9	CASSARAPLGQPATQYF	TGTGCCAGCAGCGCAAGAGCCCCCCTTGGACAGCCGGCTACGCAGTATTTT
-	TRBJ2-2	-	TRBV6-6	CASSPGSGNTGELFF	TGTGCCAGCAGTCCGGGGTCAGGGAACACCGGGGAGCTGTTTTTT
TRBD1	TRBJ1-2	-	TRBV6-1	CASSGTDRGLNYGYTF	TGTGCCAGCAGTGGGACCGACAGGGGGCTCAACTATGGCTACACCTTC
TRBD1	TRBJ1-1	-	TRBV5-1	CASSRQGQGFTEAFF	TGCGCCAGCAGCCGTCAGGGACAGGGGTTCACTGAAGCTTTCTTT
TRBD1	TRBJ2-2	-	TRBV10-2	CATMWTGGSGGELFF	TGCGCCACCATGTGGACAGGGGGATCGGGCGGGGAGCTGTTTTTT
-	TRBJ1-2	once	TRBV29-1	CSGGGPRYGYTF	TGCAGCGGGGGGGGCCCTCGCTATGGCTACACCTTC
TRBD2	TRBJ2-7	few	TRBV19	CASSPGTSGSYEQYF	TGTGCCAGTAGTCCAGGGACTAGCGGGTCCTACGAGCAGTACTTC
TRBD1	TRBJ2-7	-	TRBV27	CASRYRGFVYEQYF	TGTGCCAGCAGATACAGGGGGTTTGTGTACGAGCAGTACTTC
-	TRBJ2-1	once	TRBV25-1	CASSDPVRGNNEQFF	TGTGCCAGCAGTGACCCAGTTAGGGGCAACAATGAGCAGTTCTTC
TRBD2	TRBJ2-7	-	TRBV5-1	CASSLAGTSGYEQYF	TGCGCCAGCAGCTTGGCCGGGACTAGCGGCTACGAGCAGTACTTC
-	TRBJ1-5	-	TRBV18	CASSRVYSNQPQHF	TGTGCCAGCTCACGAGTGTATAGCAATCAGCCCCAGCATTTT